The 18 T cell receptor beta chains given below trace back to one sample, sequenced in a study of human T cells and chemical hapten exposure. Time point denoted: patch test 3, about 24 weeks after DPC sensitization. Treatment noted: therapeutic diphenylcyclopropenone sensitization with weekly scalp DPC. TCRdb used MiXCR to reprocess the RACE reads, holding one entry per CDR3 protein. The sample lists roughly 130,000 distinct CDR3 sequences, around 11% occurring once. The material was whole blood, obtained in connection with sensitization to the hapten diphenylcyclopropenone (DPC). Source of these receptors: a woman aged 45-60 years with alopecia areata. Some clones in this sample may be carry-over from other donors' samples.

This clonotype was detected a few times. The V gene is TRBV20-1, the J gene TRBJ2-3; a weak D match, TRBD1 (6 bases). Germline V gene sequence: CDR1 DFQATT, CDR2 SNEGSKA (reference sequence). V was shortened by 7 bases and J by 1 base, with 21 bases between the two germline ends. CDR3 length equals 16 residues. This CDR3 is CSVHIRDNHGTDTQYF. The CDR3 DNA reads as TGCAGTGTTCACATCCGGGACAACCACGGCACAGATACGCAGTATTTT.

This clonotype was picked up a small number of times. The V call is TRBV28, the J call TRBJ1-2; 7 bases align to TRBD1. Per germline, CDR1 MDHEN and CDR2 SYDVKM. The V gene end was trimmed by 4 bases and the J gene end by 1 base; junction bases not matched to a gene: 6. CDR3 size: 15 residues. DNA of the CDR3: TGTGCCAGCAGTTCTGGGGACAGACATAACTATGGCTACACCTTC. Amino acids: CASSSGDRHNYGYTF.

This clonotype was found a few times. The chain combines TRBV6-6 with TRBJ1-5; a weak D match, TRBD1 (5 bases). Germline V gene data show CDR1 as MNHNY and CDR2 as SVGAGI (reference sequence). V dropped 5 bases and J dropped 3 bases, with 14 bases sitting between them. This CDR3 spans 15 amino acids. CDR3 loop: CASSGYEGPNQPQHF. DNA of the CDR3: TGTGCCAGCAGTGGATACGAGGGACCCAATCAGCCCCAGCATTTT.

This clonotype was seen many times. The chain employs TRBV10-3 and TRBJ2-5; TRBD1 might be the D (6 bases). Trimming took 3 bases from V and 5 from J, leaving 13 bases between them. The CDR3 extends over 14 amino acids. CDR1 and CDR2 from the germline V gene are ENHRY and SYGVKD. Here the CDR3 reads CAISEPTGSETQYF. The CDR3 nucleotides are TGTGCCATCAGTGAACCCACAGGGTCCGAGACCCAGTACTTC.

In its sample, this clonotype was seen many times. The J gene is TRBJ1-1, the V gene TRBV6-5; D remains ambiguous. Trimming took off 5 bases at V and 7 bases at J, with 11 bases between the two ends. This CDR3 has 12 amino acids. The germline gives CDR1 MNHEY, CDR2 SVGAGI. The CDR3 bases are TGTGCCAGCAGTCCCCAATCTAATGAAGCTTTCTTT. Translating it yields CASSPQSNEAFF.

This clonotype has at least ten counts. V and J are TRBV29-1 and TRBJ1-1; unclear D gene. The CDR3 extends over 15 amino acids. CDR1 SQVTM and CDR2 ANQGSEA come from the germline V gene. Trimming left V 0 bases short and J 1 base short, with 12 bases between. CDR3 protein: CSVEDKGYGNTEAFF. The DNA of the CDR3 is TGCAGCGTTGAAGATAAAGGATACGGGAACACTGAAGCTTTCTTT.

This clonotype came up many times. The CDR3: CASSSGTPSPLHF. Here the CDR3 DNA reads TGTGCCAGCAGCTCGGGTACTCCTTCACCCCTCCACTTT. The chain links TRBV7-2 to TRBJ1-6; the D is unclear. This CDR3 comprises 13 residues. The germline gives CDR1 SGHTA, CDR2 FQGNSA. Trimming removed 4 bases from V and 9 bases from J, with 10 bases in between.

The chain combines TRBV9 with TRBJ1-1, with a possible D match to TRBD1 (5 bases). The CDR3 totals 15 residues. Trimming left V 5 bases short and J 0 bases short, with 14 bases between. The germline V gene has CDR1 SGDLS and CDR2 YYNGEE. The CDR3 region has the DNA TGTGCCAGCAGAGCTCTGGGGGTTGTGAACACTGAAGCTTTCTTT. It encodes CASRALGVVNTEAFF.

In this sample, this clonotype turned up a few times. The rearrangement joins TRBV18 to TRBJ1-5, with TRBD1 as a possible D gene (5 bases). The CDR3 spans 14 residues. The V gene lost 4 bases and the J gene lost 2 bases, with 9 bases spanning the gap. Germline V gene sequence: CDR1 KGHSH, CDR2 LQKENI. CDR3 loop: CASSQGLGNQPQHF. CDR3 nucleotide sequence: TGTGCCAGCTCACAGGGGCTCGGCAATCAGCCCCAGCATTTT. The full variable domain, rest sourced from reference TRBV18 and TRBJ1-5, is NAGVMQNPRHLVRRRGQEARLRCSPMKGHSHVYWYRQLPEEGLKFMVYLQKENIIDESGMPKERFSAEFPKEGPSILRIQQVVRGDSAAYFCASSQGLGNQPQHFGDGTRLSIL.

This clonotype was counted a few times. The CDR3 coding sequence is TGTGCCAGCAGCCAAGATACAGGGCCGAACACTGAAGCTTTCTTT. Protein: CASSQDTGPNTEAFF. This sequence joins TRBV3-1 and TRBJ1-1, with D possibly TRBD1 on 6 matching bases. This CDR3 contains 15 residues. The V gene's germline CDR1 is LGHDT and CDR2 YNNKEL (reference sequence). V lost 0 bases, J lost 1 base, and 9 bases lay in between.

The chain combines TRBV6-6 with TRBJ2-7; TRBD1 is a possible D gene (5 bases). The V end lost 2 bases, the J end lost 3 bases, and 8 bases lay between the germline ends. Germline V CDR1 and CDR2: MNHNY, SVGAGI (reference sequence). The CDR3 spans 13 residues. The CDR3 DNA follows: TGTGCCAGCAGTTACAGTCAGGGCTACGAGCAGTACTTC. It is translated as CASSYSQGYEQYF.

This clonotype was detected many times. V gene TRBV9 combines with J gene TRBJ2-1, with 10 bases that match TRBD2. The CDR3 is 14 amino acids. Germline V gives CDR1 SGDLS, CDR2 YYNGEE. The ends lost 2 bases at V and 8 bases at J; junction bases unmatched: 4. For the CDR3, the DNA is TGTGCCAGCAGCGTTAGCGGGGGGCGGGATGAGCAGTTCTTC. Its protein product is CASSVSGGRDEQFF.

This clonotype was recorded many times. V and J are TRBV29-1 and TRBJ2-3; D is unclear. Trimming shortened V by 5 bases and J by 2 bases, and 8 bases separated the two germline ends. CDR3 length: 12 residues. In germline, CDR1 is SQVTM, CDR2 ANQGSEA. The chain's CDR3 is CSVRWTTDTQYF. CDR3 in DNA: TGCAGCGTTCGGTGGACCACAGATACGCAGTATTTT.

The V call is TRBV15, the J call TRBJ1-6; no definite D call. In germline, CDR1 is LNHNV, CDR2 YYDKDF (reference sequence). There are 16 residues in the CDR3. V was pared by 0 bases and J by 9 bases, with 15 bases between. DNA of the CDR3: TGTGCCACCAGCAGAGATCAGCCGGGGTTCGGTTCACCCCTCCACTTT. It translates to CATSRDQPGFGSPLHF.

In this sample, this clonotype turned up a few times. The chain combines TRBV28 with TRBJ2-7, with D tentatively TRBD2 (5 bases). This CDR3 is built from 13 residues. CDR1 is MDHEN, CDR2 SYDVKM, per germline. V was trimmed by 11 bases and J by 2 bases, leaving 16 bases between them. CDR3 in amino acids: CASRGPRPYEQYF. In DNA, the CDR3 is TGTGCCTCTCGGGGTCCCCGTCCCTACGAGCAGTACTTC.

CDR3 sequence reads: CASSFGTGGRETQYF. In DNA, the CDR3 is TGCGCCAGCAGCTTCGGAACAGGGGGCAGGGAGACCCAGTACTTC. The V call is TRBV5-1, the J call TRBJ2-5, with 9 bases matching TRBD1. CDR1 and CDR2 (germline): SGHRS, YFSETQ. V lost 2 bases, J lost 5 bases, and 7 bases stayed unmatched. The CDR3 sequence is 15 residues long.

This clonotype was recorded a few times. The gene calls are TRBV5-6 and TRBJ1-1; a weak D match, TRBD1 (6 bases). V was clipped by 1 base and J by 3 bases, with 13 bases between them. There are 15 residues in the CDR3. The germline gives CDR1 SGHDT, CDR2 YYEEEE. In nucleotides, the CDR3 is TGTGCCAGCAGCTTGACTGGGGGCGCGGACACTGAAGCTTTCTTT. This gives the protein CASSLTGGADTEAFF.

Written as DNA, the CDR3 is TGTGCCAGCAGCTTAGCCCGTCTTCCTAAAGGGGGTAATAATTCACCCCTCCACTTT. Protein sequence: CASSLARLPKGGNNSPLHF. The chain joins TRBV7-8 to TRBJ1-6; tentative D call: TRBD1 (6 bases). Germline CDR1 SGHVS, CDR2 FQNEAQ. Deletions cut 0 bases from V and 5 bases from J, with 20 bases between. The length of the CDR3 is 19 residues.